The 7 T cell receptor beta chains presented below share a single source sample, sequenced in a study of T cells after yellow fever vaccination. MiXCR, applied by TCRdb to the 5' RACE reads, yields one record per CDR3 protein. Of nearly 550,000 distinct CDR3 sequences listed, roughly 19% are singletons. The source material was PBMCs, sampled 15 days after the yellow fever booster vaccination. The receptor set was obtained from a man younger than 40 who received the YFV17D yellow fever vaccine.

In DNA, the CDR3 is TGTGCCAGCAGTTACTCTCTAGCGGAGGCTTTTGGCTACGAGCAGTACTTC. Translation: CASSYSLAEAFGYEQYF. The rearrangement joins TRBV6-2 or TRBV6-3 to TRBJ2-7, with TRBD2 matching over 7 bases. J was trimmed by 3 bases and V by 0 bases; bases with no gene match: 11. The CDR3 has 17 amino acids. CDR1 is MNHEY, CDR2 SVGEGT, per germline.

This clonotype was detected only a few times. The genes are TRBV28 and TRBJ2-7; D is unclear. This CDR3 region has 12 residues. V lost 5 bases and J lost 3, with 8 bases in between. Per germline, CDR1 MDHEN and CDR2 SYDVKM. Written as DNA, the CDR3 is TGTGCCAGCAGTCCGCCATACTACGAGCAGTACTTC. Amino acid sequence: CASSPPYYEQYF.

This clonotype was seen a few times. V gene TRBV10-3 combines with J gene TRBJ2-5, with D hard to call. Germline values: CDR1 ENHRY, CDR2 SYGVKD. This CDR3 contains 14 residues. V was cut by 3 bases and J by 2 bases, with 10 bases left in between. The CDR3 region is CAISEGELQETQYF. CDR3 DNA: TGTGCCATCAGTGAAGGCGAATTACAAGAGACCCAGTACTTC.

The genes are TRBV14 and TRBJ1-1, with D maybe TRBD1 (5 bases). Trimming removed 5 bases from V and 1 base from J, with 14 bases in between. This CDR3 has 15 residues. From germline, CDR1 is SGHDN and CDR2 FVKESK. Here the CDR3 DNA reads TGTGCCAGCAGCGAGTACAGGAGCTGGAACACTGAAGCTTTCTTT. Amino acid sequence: CASSEYRSWNTEAFF.

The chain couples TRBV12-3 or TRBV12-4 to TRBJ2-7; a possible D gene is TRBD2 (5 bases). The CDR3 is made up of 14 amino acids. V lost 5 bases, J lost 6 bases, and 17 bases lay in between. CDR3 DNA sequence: TGTGCCAGCAGTGCTAGCCCCTCCCCTTCCGAGCAGTACTTC. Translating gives CASSASPSPSEQYF.

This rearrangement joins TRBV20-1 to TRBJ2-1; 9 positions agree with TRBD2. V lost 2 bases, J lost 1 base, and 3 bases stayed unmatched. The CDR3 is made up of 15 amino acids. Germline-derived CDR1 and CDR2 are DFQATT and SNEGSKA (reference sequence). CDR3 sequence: CSARILAGSYNEQFF. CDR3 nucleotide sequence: TGCAGTGCTAGAATCCTAGCGGGATCCTACAATGAGCAGTTCTTC.

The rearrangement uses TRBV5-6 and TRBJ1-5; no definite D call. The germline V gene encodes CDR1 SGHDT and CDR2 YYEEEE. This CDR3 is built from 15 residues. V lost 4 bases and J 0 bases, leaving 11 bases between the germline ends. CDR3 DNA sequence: TGTGCCAGCAGCCCGCGGAGGGATAGCAATCAGCCCCAGCATTTT. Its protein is CASSPRRDSNQPQHF.